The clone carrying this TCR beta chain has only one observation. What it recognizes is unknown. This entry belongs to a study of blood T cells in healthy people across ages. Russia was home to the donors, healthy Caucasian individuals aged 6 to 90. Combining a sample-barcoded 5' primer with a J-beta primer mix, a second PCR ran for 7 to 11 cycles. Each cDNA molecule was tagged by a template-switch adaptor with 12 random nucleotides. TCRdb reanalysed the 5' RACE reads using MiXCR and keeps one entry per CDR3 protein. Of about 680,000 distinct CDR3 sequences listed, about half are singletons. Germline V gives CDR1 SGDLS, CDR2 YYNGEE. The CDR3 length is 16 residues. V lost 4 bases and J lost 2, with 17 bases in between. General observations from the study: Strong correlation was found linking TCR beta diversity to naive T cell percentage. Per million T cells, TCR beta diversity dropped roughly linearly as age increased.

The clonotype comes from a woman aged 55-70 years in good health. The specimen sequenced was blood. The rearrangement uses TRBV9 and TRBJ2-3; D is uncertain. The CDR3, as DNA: TGTGCCAGCAGCCCCGGCGCGAGTGATTTCACAGATACGCAGTATTTT. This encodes CASSPGASDFTDTQYF.